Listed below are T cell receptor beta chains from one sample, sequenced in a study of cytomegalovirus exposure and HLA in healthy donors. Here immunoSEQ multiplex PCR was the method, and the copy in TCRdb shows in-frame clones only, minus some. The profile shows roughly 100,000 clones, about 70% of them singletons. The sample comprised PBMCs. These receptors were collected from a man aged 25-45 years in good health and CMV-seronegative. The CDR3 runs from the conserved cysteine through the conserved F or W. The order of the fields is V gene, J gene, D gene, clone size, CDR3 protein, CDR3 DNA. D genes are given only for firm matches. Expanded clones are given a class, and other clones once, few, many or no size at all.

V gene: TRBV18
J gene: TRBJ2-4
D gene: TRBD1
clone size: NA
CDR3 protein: CASSPNQGAQNIQYF
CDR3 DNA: TGTGCCAGCTCACCAAACCAGGGGGCGCAAAACATTCAGTACTTC

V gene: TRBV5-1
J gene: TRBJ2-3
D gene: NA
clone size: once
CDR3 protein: CASSLQASTDTQYF
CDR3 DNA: TGCGCCAGCAGCTTACAGGCTAGCACAGATACGCAGTATTTT

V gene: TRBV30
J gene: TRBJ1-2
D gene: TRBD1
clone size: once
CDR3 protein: CAWSTGDYGYTF
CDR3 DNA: TGTGCCTGGAGTACAGGGGACTATGGCTACACCTTC

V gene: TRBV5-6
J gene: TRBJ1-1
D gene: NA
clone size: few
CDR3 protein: CASSLGLGLNTEAFF
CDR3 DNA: TGTGCCAGCAGCTTGGGGCTTGGCCTGAACACTGAAGCTTTCTTT

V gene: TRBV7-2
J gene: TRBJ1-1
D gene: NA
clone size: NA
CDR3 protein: CASSLWRTNTEAFF
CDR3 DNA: TGTGCCAGCAGCTTATGGAGGACCAACACTGAAGCTTTCTTT

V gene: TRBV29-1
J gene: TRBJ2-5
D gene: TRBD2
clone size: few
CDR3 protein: CSVLGLAGDILESETQYF
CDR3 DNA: TGCAGCGTTCTCGGACTAGCGGGAGATATCTTGGAGTCGGAGACCCAGTACTTC

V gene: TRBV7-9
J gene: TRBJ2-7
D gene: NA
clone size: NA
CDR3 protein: CSSSTQGRMVEQYF
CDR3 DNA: TGTTCCAGCAGTACACAGGGACGGATGGTCGAGCAGTACTTC

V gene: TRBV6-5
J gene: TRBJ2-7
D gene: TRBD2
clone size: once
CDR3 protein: CASSYGGNSYEQYF
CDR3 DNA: TGTGCCAGCAGCTACGGGGGGAACTCCTACGAGCAGTACTTC

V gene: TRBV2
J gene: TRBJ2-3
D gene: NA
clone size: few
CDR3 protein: CASKTSLGADTQYF
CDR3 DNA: TGTGCCAGCAAGACCTCTCTAGGGGCGGATACGCAGTATTTT

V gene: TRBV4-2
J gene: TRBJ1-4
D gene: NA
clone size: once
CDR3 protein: CASSQGNRLMINEKLFF
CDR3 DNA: TGTGCCAGCAGCCAAGGAAACCGACTGATGATTAATGAAAAACTGTTTTTT

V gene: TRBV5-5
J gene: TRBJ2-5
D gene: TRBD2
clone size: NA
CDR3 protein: CASSLVLAVQTQYF
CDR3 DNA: TGTGCCAGCAGCTTGGTTCTAGCGGTCCAGACCCAGTACTTC

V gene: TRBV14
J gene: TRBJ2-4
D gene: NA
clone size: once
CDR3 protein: CASSPSLGGSAKNIQYF
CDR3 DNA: TGTGCCAGCAGCCCGTCCCTCGGAGGGAGTGCCAAAAACATTCAGTACTTC

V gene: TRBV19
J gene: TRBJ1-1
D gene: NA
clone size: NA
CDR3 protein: CASSRSALAVSNTEAFF
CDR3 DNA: TGTGCCAGTAGTCGAAGTGCTCTGGCTGTGTCGAACACTGAAGCTTTCTTT

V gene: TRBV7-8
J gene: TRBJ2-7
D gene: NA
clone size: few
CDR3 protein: CASRATGYEQYF
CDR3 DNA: TGTGCCAGCAGGGCTACAGGGTACGAGCAGTACTTC

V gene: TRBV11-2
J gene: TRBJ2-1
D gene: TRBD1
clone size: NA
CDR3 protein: CASSLDRDNEQFF
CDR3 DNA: TGTGCCAGCAGCTTGGACAGGGACAATGAGCAGTTCTTC

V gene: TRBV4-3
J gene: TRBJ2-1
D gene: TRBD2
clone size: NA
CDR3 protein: CASSQDGGLAGAYNEQFF
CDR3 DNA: TGCGCCAGCAGCCAAGATGGTGGCCTAGCGGGTGCCTACAATGAGCAGTTCTTC

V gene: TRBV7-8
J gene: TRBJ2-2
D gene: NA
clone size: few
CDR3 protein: CASSHSPGELFF
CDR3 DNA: TGTGCCAGCAGCCACAGCCCCGGGGAGCTGTTTTTT

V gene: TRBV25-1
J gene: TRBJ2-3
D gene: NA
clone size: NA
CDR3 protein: CASSDMGLGTQYF
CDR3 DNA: TGTGCCAGCAGTGATATGGGGCTGGGCACGCAGTATTTT

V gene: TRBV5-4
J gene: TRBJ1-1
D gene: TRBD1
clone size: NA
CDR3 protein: CASSPRGGQGLRNTEAFF
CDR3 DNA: TGTGCCAGCAGCCCCAGGGGGGGACAGGGGTTAAGGAACACTGAAGCTTTCTTT

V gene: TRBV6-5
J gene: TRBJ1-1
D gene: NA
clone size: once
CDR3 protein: CASSYDGGSAFF
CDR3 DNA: TGTGCCAGCAGTTACGACGGGGGATCGGCTTTCTTT

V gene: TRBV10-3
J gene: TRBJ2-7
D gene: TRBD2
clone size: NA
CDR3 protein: CAITPGLASYEQYF
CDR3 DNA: TGTGCCATCACCCCGGGACTAGCGTCCTACGAGCAGTACTTC

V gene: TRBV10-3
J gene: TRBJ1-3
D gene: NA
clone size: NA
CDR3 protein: CAIRDSGNTIYF
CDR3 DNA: TGTGCCATTAGAGACTCTGGAAACACCATATATTTT

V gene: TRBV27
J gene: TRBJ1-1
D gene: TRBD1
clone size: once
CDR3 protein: CASSLYDRADSTEAFF
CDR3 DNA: TGTGCCAGCAGTTTATATGACAGGGCGGATTCCACTGAAGCTTTCTTT

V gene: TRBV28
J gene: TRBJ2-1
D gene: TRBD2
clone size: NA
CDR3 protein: CASSKLAPSSYNEQFF
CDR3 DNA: TGTGCCAGCAGCAAACTAGCGCCGAGCTCCTACAATGAGCAGTTCTTC

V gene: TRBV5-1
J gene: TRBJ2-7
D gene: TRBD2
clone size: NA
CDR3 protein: CASSLSTSGPYEQYF
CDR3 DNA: TGCGCCAGCAGCTTGAGTACTAGCGGGCCCTACGAGCAGTACTTC

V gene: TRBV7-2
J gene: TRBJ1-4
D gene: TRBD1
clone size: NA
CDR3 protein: CASSTRVKTGASNEKLFF
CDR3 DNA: TGTGCCAGCAGCACCCGCGTCAAAACAGGGGCAAGTAATGAAAAACTGTTTTTT

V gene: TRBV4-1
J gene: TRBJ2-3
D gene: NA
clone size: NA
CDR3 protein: CASSQWTPGEKNTDTQYF
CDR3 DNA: TGCGCCAGCAGCCAATGGACGCCGGGAGAAAAGAACACAGATACGCAGTATTTT

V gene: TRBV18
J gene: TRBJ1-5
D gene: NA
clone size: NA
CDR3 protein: CASSPSGEMISNQPQHF
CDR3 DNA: TGTGCCAGCTCACCATCGGGGGAGATGATTAGCAATCAGCCCCAGCATTTT

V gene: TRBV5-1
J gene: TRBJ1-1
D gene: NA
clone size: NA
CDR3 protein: CASSLSSGNTEAFF
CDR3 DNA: TGCGCCAGCAGCTTGAGTTCGGGGAACACTGAAGCTTTCTTT

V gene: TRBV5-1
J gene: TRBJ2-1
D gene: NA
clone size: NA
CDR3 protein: CASSLERRASYNEQFF
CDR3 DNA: TGCGCCAGCAGCTTGGAAAGGAGGGCCTCCTACAATGAGCAGTTCTTC

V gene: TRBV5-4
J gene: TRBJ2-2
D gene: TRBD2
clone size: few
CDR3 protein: CASSLRLAANTGELFF
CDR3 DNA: TGTGCCAGCAGCTTGAGACTAGCGGCGAACACCGGGGAGCTGTTTTTT

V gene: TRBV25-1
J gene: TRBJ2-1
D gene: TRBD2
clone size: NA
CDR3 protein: CASSESGGRDYNEQFF
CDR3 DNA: TGTGCCAGCAGTGAATCCGGCGGGAGGGATTACAATGAGCAGTTCTTC

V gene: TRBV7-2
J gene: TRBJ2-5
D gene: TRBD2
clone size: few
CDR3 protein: CASSLGTSSETQYF
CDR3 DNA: TGTGCCAGCAGCTTAGGGACTAGCAGCGAGACCCAGTACTTC

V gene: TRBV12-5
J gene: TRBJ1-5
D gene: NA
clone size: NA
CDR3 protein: CASGSSFNQPQHF
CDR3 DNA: TGTGCTAGTGGTTCCAGTTTCAATCAGCCCCAGCATTTT

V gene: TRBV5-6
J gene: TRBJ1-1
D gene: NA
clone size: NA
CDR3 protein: CASTAGATEAFF
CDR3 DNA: TGTGCCAGCACCGCAGGGGCCACTGAAGCTTTCTTT

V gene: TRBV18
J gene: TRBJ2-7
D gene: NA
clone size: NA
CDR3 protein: CASSPRLEGQTYEQYF
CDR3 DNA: TGTGCCAGCTCACCAAGGCTGGAGGGACAGACCTACGAGCAGTACTTC

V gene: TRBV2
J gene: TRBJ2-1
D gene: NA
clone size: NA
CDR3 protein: CASRELRTSYNEQFF
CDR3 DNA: TGTGCCAGCAGAGAACTCCGAACATCCTACAATGAGCAGTTCTTC

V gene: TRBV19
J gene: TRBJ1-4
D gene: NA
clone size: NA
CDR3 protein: CASSIGGQKLFF
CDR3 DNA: TGTGCCAGTAGTATTGGAGGGCAAAAACTGTTTTTT

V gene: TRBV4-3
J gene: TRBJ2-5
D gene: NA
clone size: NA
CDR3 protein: CASSQDAGTQETQYF
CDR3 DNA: TGCGCCAGCAGCCAAGACGCCGGGACTCAAGAGACCCAGTACTTC